The 26 T cell receptor beta chains given below trace back to one sample, sequenced in a study of cytomegalovirus exposure and HLA in healthy donors. 13 Jbeta primers and 60 Vbeta primers were used for the PCR. Clones were read by immunoSEQ multiplex PCR, and TCRdb kept only the in-frame ones, dropping some. The sample contains about 120,000 clones, approximately 86% of which appear only once. Sequencing was carried out using PBMCs. The origin of the receptors is a man aged 35-49 years in good health and CMV-seronegative.

In its sample, this clone was seen a few times. This chain connects TRBV5-5 to TRBJ1-1; D gene unclear. CDR1 is SGHKS, CDR2 YYEKEE, per germline (reference sequence). V was cut by 0 bases and J by 5 bases, with 8 bases left in between. The CDR3 loop spans 13 amino acids. The DNA of the CDR3 is TGTGCCAGCAGCTTGGCCTCGGGGACTGAAGCTTTCTTT. Protein product: CASSLASGTEAFF.

The V call is TRBV7-9, the J call TRBJ2-7; 7 bases are shared with TRBD1. The CDR3 sequence is 14 residues long. Germline V CDR1 and CDR2: SEHNR, FQNEAQ (reference sequence). Trimming removed 2 bases from V and 1 base from J; junction bases left unmatched: 2. The CDR3 sequence: CASSLRGRSYEQYF. DNA for the CDR3: TGTGCCAGCAGCTTAAGGGGGCGGTCCTACGAGCAGTACTTC.

The chain combines TRBV27 with TRBJ2-5; 8 bases match TRBD1. J gave up 7 bases and V 4 bases, and 5 bases lay outside the gene matches. Germline V gene sequence: CDR1 MNHEY, CDR2 SMNVEV (reference sequence). This CDR3 contains 13 residues. For the CDR3, the DNA is TGTGCCAGCAGTTCAGGGACAGGCTGGACCCAGTACTTC. Amino acids: CASSSGTGWTQYF.

The chain joins TRBV2 to TRBJ1-5; D not certain. The germline CDR1 and CDR2 sequences are SNHLY and FYNNEI. Deletions cut 3 bases from V and 0 bases from J, with 6 bases between. There are 14 residues in the CDR3. This CDR3 reads CASSDRGSNQPQHF. CDR3 nucleotides: TGTGCCAGCAGTGATCGGGGTAGCAATCAGCCCCAGCATTTT.

The chain joins TRBV6-6 to TRBJ2-1; the D gene is possibly TRBD1 (5 bases). The CDR3 contains 15 residues. The V gene lost 5 bases and the J gene lost 0 bases, with 11 bases spanning the gap. The germline gives CDR1 MNHNY, CDR2 SVGAGI (reference sequence). As DNA, the CDR3 is TGTGCCAGCAGTCCCCAGGGAAGCTCCTACAATGAGCAGTTCTTC. It specifies CASSPQGSSYNEQFF.

The CDR3 reads CASSLDGSPPPGYTF. As DNA, the CDR3 is TGCGCCAGCAGCTTGGATGGCTCCCCACCACCCGGCTACACCTTC. The J gene is TRBJ1-2, the V gene TRBV5-1; D unresolved. Germline V gives CDR1 SGHRS, CDR2 YFSETQ. V lost 0 bases, J lost 8 bases, and 17 bases lay in between. The CDR3 sequence is 15 residues long.

The chain combines TRBV18 with TRBJ2-2, with D perhaps TRBD2 (5 bases). Trimming left V 3 bases short and J 6 bases short, with 11 bases between. The CDR3 sequence is 14 residues long. The germline CDR1 and CDR2 sequences are KGHSH and LQKENI. The CDR3: CASSPLQRAGELFF. The CDR3 DNA reads as TGTGCCAGCTCACCCCTTCAGAGGGCCGGGGAGCTGTTTTTT.

The chain has TRBV30 and TRBJ1-4, with 10 positions matching TRBD1. CDR1 is GTSNPN, CDR2 SVGIG, per germline (reference sequence). The CDR3 length is 13 residues. The trim removed 6 bases at V and 11 bases at J, leaving 9 bases unmatched. Here the CDR3 reads CACLGQGMRKLFF. The CDR3 DNA reads TGTGCCTGCCTGGGACAGGGGATGCGGAAACTGTTTTTT.

The rearrangement joins TRBV6-5 to TRBJ1-4; 7 bases agree with TRBD1. The germline gives CDR1 MNHEY, CDR2 SVGAGI. The CDR3 totals 14 residues. V shed 6 bases, J shed 5 bases, and the junction held 6 bases outside the gene matches. The CDR3 spells CASSRQGGNEKLFF. The CDR3 bases are TGTGCCAGCAGCAGACAGGGAGGAAATGAAAAACTGTTTTTT.

The J gene is TRBJ2-5, the V gene TRBV6-5, with unresolved D. V was trimmed by 2 bases and J by 3 bases, leaving 7 bases between them. Looked up from germline, CDR1 is MNHEY and CDR2 is SVGAGI. This CDR3 is 13 amino acids long. DNA for the CDR3: TGTGCCAGCAGTTACGATACAGAAGAGACCCAGTACTTC. It yields the protein CASSYDTEETQYF.

The rearrangement uses TRBV30 and TRBJ2-5; no reliable D call. Germline CDR1 and CDR2: GTSNPN and SVGIG (reference sequence). This CDR3 has 12 residues. The V gene lost 3 bases and the J gene lost 0 bases, with 5 bases spanning the gap. The CDR3 spells CAWRRNQETQYF. CDR3 nucleotides: TGTGCCTGGAGGCGAAACCAAGAGACCCAGTACTTC.

The rearrangement joins TRBV7-6 to TRBJ1-5; D may be TRBD1 (5 bases). The V and J ends lost 0 bases and 1 base respectively, with 16 bases between them. CDR3 length: 18 amino acids. Germline V lookup: CDR1 SGHVS, CDR2 FNYEAQ. DNA of the CDR3: TGTGCCAGCAGCTTAGCTCCTCCGGGACTTGACAGCAATCAGCCCCAGCATTTT. Translation gives CASSLAPPGLDSNQPQHF.

The chain joins TRBV9 to TRBJ2-5; 9 bases are a match to TRBD1. V dropped 3 bases and J dropped 0; count of bases not matched to a gene: 3. In germline, CDR1 is SGDLS, CDR2 YYNGEE. This CDR3 has 15 amino acids. CDR3 sequence: CASSAGQGYQETQYF. For the CDR3, the DNA is TGTGCCAGCAGCGCCGGACAGGGGTACCAAGAGACCCAGTACTTC.

This chain uses TRBV6-5 with TRBJ2-2, with 8 positions matching TRBD1. V was pared by 2 bases and J by 5 bases, with 7 bases of the junction left unmatched. The CDR3 covers 16 residues. Germline CDR1 reads MNHEY; CDR2 reads SVGAGI. The CDR3 sequence is CASSYPGQGGTGELFF. The CDR3 coding sequence is TGTGCCAGCAGTTACCCTGGACAGGGCGGAACCGGGGAGCTGTTTTTT.

The chain recombines TRBV10-3 with TRBJ1-1; TRBD1 matches 7 bases. The germline V gene has CDR1 ENHRY and CDR2 SYGVKD. The CDR3 spans 13 residues. The ends lost 8 bases at V and 5 bases at J; junction bases unmatched: 8. CDR3 sequence (DNA): TGTGCCATCGAGACAGGGCAGGGAACTGAAGCTTTCTTT. Translation gives CAIETGQGTEAFF.

The V call is TRBV18, the J call TRBJ1-5; D uncertain. Trimming shortened V by 3 bases and J by 7 bases, and 7 bases separated the two germline ends. The CDR3 runs to 12 residues. Germline V gene sequence: CDR1 KGHSH, CDR2 LQKENI. CDR3: CASSPSGQPQHF. The CDR3 DNA sequence: TGTGCCAGCTCACCGAGCGGGCAGCCCCAGCATTTT. The full variable domain, rest sourced from reference TRBV18 and TRBJ1-5, is NAGVMQNPRHLVRRRGQEARLRCSPMKGHSHVYWYRQLPEEGLKFMVYLQKENIIDESGMPKERFSAEFPKEGPSILRIQQVVRGDSAAYFCASSPSGQPQHFGDGTRLSIL.

The rearrangement joins TRBV6-5 to TRBJ2-5, with D possibly TRBD2 on 6 matching bases. V was trimmed by 0 bases and J by 5 bases, leaving 10 bases between them. The CDR3 is 14 residues long. Germline CDR1 reads MNHEY; CDR2 reads SVGAGI. CDR3 protein: CASSYSSGRETQYF. CDR3 coding DNA: TGTGCCAGCAGTTACTCGTCAGGGAGGGAGACCCAGTACTTC.

The V and J genes are TRBV5-1 and TRBJ1-1; TRBD1 is a possible D gene (6 bases). The CDR3 is 15 residues long. Germline loops: CDR1 SGHRS, CDR2 YFSETQ. Trimming pared 3 bases from V and 0 bases from J, leaving 12 bases between. CDR3 region: CASSSGGGLNTEAFF. The CDR3 DNA follows: TGCGCCAGCAGCTCTGGTGGGGGCCTGAACACTGAAGCTTTCTTT.

This chain joins TRBV28 and TRBJ1-1, with a possible D match to TRBD1 (6 bases). Germline values: CDR1 MDHEN, CDR2 SYDVKM. Trimming removed 1 base from V and 1 base from J, with 10 bases in between. The CDR3 length is 15 residues. CDR3 in amino acids: CASSLFQGGNTEAFF. The CDR3 coding sequence is TGTGCCAGCAGTTTATTTCAAGGGGGGAACACTGAAGCTTTCTTT.

This chain joins TRBV30 and TRBJ2-5; D might be TRBD1 (5 bases). Trimming pared 5 bases from V and 0 bases from J, leaving 22 bases between. CDR3 length: 17 residues. Germline CDR1 and CDR2: GTSNPN and SVGIG (reference sequence). CDR3 region: CAWSVARTNLYQETQYF. DNA for the CDR3: TGTGCCTGGTCGGTGGCCAGGACAAACCTGTACCAAGAGACCCAGTACTTC.

The chain recombines TRBV30 with TRBJ1-1; unclear D gene. The CDR3 length is 14 residues. CDR1 and CDR2 from the germline V gene are GTSNPN and SVGIG (reference sequence). V was trimmed by 0 bases and J by 1 base, leaving 9 bases between them. CDR3 sequence reads: CAWSVYRRNTEAFF. The CDR3, as DNA: TGTGCCTGGAGTGTATACCGCAGGAACACTGAAGCTTTCTTT.

The V gene is TRBV27, the J gene TRBJ1-2; 7 nucleotides agree with TRBD1. V shed 5 bases and J 1 base; nucleotides not matched to a gene: 10. Germline V gene lookup returns CDR1 MNHEY and CDR2 SMNVEV (reference sequence). The CDR3 totals 16 residues. Here the CDR3 reads CASSARGTAFNYGYTF. The DNA of the CDR3 is TGTGCCAGCAGTGCCAGGGGGACAGCCTTTAACTATGGCTACACCTTC.

The chain couples TRBV28 to TRBJ1-2; D uncertain. This CDR3 contains 14 residues. The V gene lost 3 bases and the J gene lost 0 bases, with 8 bases spanning the gap. Germline values: CDR1 MDHEN, CDR2 SYDVKM. The CDR3 nucleotides are TGTGCCAGCAGTTTTTCCCCAGCTAACTATGGCTACACCTTC. Protein product: CASSFSPANYGYTF.

With respect to this clone: Distinct nucleotide sequences in the sample also encode this CDR3. The J gene is TRBJ1-1, the V gene TRBV5-1; D is undetermined. The V gene lost 0 bases and the J gene lost 1 base, with 7 bases spanning the gap. Germline CDR1 and CDR2: SGHRS and YFSETQ. The CDR3 is 14 amino acids. DNA for the CDR3: TGCGCCAGCAGCTTGGGTCCCCAGAACACTGAAGCTTTCTTT. This codes for CASSLGPQNTEAFF.

This sequence joins TRBV27 and TRBJ1-4; TRBD1 matches at 9 bases. With 2 bases clipped from V and 7 bases from J, the junction kept 2 bases outside the gene matches. The germline gives CDR1 MNHEY, CDR2 SMNVEV (reference sequence). CDR3 length: 14 residues. CDR3 region: CASSLNRGPEKLFF. As DNA, the CDR3 is TGTGCCAGCAGTTTAAACAGGGGGCCTGAAAAACTGTTTTTT.

This chain uses TRBV5-6 with TRBJ1-3; 9 nucleotides line up with TRBD1. Trimming removed 0 bases from V and 3 bases from J; junction bases left unmatched: 7. The CDR3 has 17 amino acids. Germline V gene data show CDR1 as SGHDT and CDR2 as YYEEEE. The CDR3 loop is CASSLAGTGPSGNTIYF. Written as DNA, the CDR3 is TGTGCCAGCAGCTTGGCCGGGACAGGGCCTAGTGGAAACACCATATATTTT.